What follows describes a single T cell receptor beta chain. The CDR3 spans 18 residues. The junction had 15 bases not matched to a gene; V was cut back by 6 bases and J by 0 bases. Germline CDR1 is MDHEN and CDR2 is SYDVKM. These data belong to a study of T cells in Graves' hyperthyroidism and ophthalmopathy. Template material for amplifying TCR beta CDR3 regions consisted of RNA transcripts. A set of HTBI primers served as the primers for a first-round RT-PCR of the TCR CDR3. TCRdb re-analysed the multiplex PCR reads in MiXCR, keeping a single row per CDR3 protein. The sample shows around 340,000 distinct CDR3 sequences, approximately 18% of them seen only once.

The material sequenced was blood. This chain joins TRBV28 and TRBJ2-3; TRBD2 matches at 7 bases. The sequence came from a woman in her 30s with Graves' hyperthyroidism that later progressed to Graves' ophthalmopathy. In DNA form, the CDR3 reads TGTGCCAGCAGCTACCGAGTGGCTGGCGGGAGCAGCACAGATACGCAGTATTTT. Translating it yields CASSYRVAGGSSTDTQYF. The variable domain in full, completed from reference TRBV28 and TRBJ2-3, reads DVKVTQSSRYLVKRTGEKVFLECVQDMDHENMFWYRQDPGLGLRLIYFSYDVKMKEKGDIPEGYSVSREKKERFSLILESASTNQTSMYLCASSYRVAGGSSTDTQYFGPGTRLTVL.